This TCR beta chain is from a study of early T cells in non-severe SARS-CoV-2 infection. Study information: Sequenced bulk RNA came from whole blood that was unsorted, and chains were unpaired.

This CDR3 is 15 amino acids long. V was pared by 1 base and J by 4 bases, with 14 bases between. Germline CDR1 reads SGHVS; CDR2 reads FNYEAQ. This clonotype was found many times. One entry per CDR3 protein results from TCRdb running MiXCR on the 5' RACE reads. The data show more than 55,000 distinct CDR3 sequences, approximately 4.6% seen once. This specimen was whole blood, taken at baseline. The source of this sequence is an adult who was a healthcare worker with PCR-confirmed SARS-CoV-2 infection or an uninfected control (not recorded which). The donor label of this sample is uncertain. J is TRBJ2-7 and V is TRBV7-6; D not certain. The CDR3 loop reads CASSLDTGIGYEQYF. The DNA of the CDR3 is TGTGCCAGCAGCTTAGATACGGGTATCGGGTACGAGCAGTACTTC.